This T cell receptor beta chain was obtained from a study of regulatory T cells in long-lasting Graves disease (dated by TCRdb to about 2021). Context from the whole study: Patients with newly diagnosed Graves' disease had been on antithyroid drugs for under 3 months. Patients with persistent Graves' disease were compared with patients with newly diagnosed Graves' disease using TCR sequencing and RNA sequencing of peripheral blood. The study was conducted in China and was registered as a clinical trial. A total of around 35 samples were covered by TCR sequencing, comprising approximately 13 persistent and around 20 newly diagnosed Graves' disease patients. The paper's findings and limits, for the study overall: As a limitation, the authors acknowledged that the small sample size may reduce accuracy. Only peripheral blood was studied, because thyroid tissue, the primary lesion, was inaccessible. Lower TCR Shannon entropy and fewer highly expanded clones were observed in persistent Graves' disease patients than in newly diagnosed patients, which suggested clonal expansion. Persistent patients shared more public clonotypes among themselves (2,741) than newly diagnosed patients did (about 900). Sequencing and analysis were limited to the TCR beta chain.

The meaning of the sample's time point label: newly diagnosed GD, antithyroid drugs for less than 3 months. For both TCR sequencing and RNA sequencing, RNA was extracted from PBMCs in TRIzol. Graves' disease was diagnosed according to American Thyroid Association guidelines. The patients came from an endocrinology department in Xi'an, China. Each patient gave around 9.2 milliliters of peripheral blood, collected in an EDTA anticoagulant tube. PBMCs were isolated by Ficoll Paque Plus density gradient separation without further T cell sorting. RNA quality was checked with an Agilent 2100 Bioanalyzer and agarose gel, and concentration with a NanoDrop 2000. On this clonotype: The target of this receptor is not known. No base-level quality is on record; no much larger clone is a single base apart.

Library creation used multiplex PCR. This sample was sequenced with an Illumina HiSeq 4000. iRepertoire HTBI primers and Arm-PCR amplification of CDR3 regions were used to construct TCR beta libraries. Before sequencing, the PCR products underwent gel purification. In the original analysis: Gene usage analysis of CDR3 amino acid clonotypes relied on the roughly 60 TRBV and 14 TRBJ segments identified across samples. Filtered high-quality paired reads were merged into contigs using COPE and FqMerger. BLAST was used to align contigs to the IMGT TRBV, TRBD and TRBJ reference genes, and CDR3 was defined following IMGT. Highly expanded clones were defined as clonotypes with a frequency above 0.1%. Repertoire diversity was measured by Shannon entropy, and V-J evenness by the Gini coefficient. Clonotypes shared by more than one individual were considered public. TCRdb trimmed the raw reads at Q25, called clones with MiXCR and kept productive beta chains. Identical CDR3 proteins give one entry, which carries the most common genes and DNA. These V and J calls are TCRdb output, not the study's own analysis. The sample contains about 560,000 distinct CDR3 sequences, roughly a sixth of them found a single time. Around 11% of the sample is in the top ten clones.

The same sample was also studied in work on T cells in Graves' hyperthyroidism and ophthalmopathy. The second publication reports: Stable Graves' hyperthyroidism was defined as no progression to ophthalmopathy during 18 months of follow-up. Hyperthyroidism patients were newly diagnosed, had a disease duration of under 2 months, and were aged 18 to 65 years. Patients with uncontrolled infections, other autoimmune diseases, pregnancy or lactation were excluded. Diagnoses were based on clinical symptoms, serum thyroxine and TRAb, thyroid ultrasound and orbital computed tomography. A first-round RT-PCR of the TCR CDR3 used the HTBI primer set with the Qiagen OneStep RT-PCR kit. Most expanded thyroid clonotypes (frequency above 0.001) were also detected in blood, a finding suggesting that blood repertoires may reflect thyroid immune responses. A 13 V-J signature model separated ophthalmopathy from stable hyperthyroidism, with over 85% sensitivity and just under 84% specificity in cross-validation and 80%/75% in testing. In validation, the model predicted progression to ophthalmopathy a median of roughly 6.2 months before onset, with roughly 68% sensitivity and roughly 77% specificity. To identify distinguishing TCR V-J signatures, a discovery cohort of 95 to 100 patients was used, comprising 40 to 45 with Graves' ophthalmopathy and some 57 with stable Graves' hyperthyroidism. An independent validation cohort of 18 to 20 hyperthyroidism patients and about 15 patients who later progressed to ophthalmopathy tested prospective prediction of ophthalmopathy. For training and testing, the roughly 93 patients in the discovery cohort were randomly divided in a 7:3 ratio. In addition, the study compared T-cell repertoires in thyroid tissue and in blood from several Graves' hyperthyroidism patients. Following sampling, methimazole starting at 30 mg daily was given to hyperthyroidism patients, and high-dose intravenous methylprednisolone was given to ophthalmopathy patients. Libraries were constructed in a second round of multiplex PCR, after which size selection and purification were performed. Libraries were sequenced paired-end with 100 bp reads on an Illumina HiSeq2000. Raw data were processed with SOAPnuke, discarding reads with adapters, uncalled bases, mean Phred below 15, or no exact constant-primer or identifier match. High-quality paired reads were merged using COPE v1.2.5, and each unique nucleotide sequence was defined as a clonotype. Clonotypes were aligned to IMGT TRBV, TRBD and TRBJ reference segments using MiTCR v1.1. Only V-J combinations with frequency above 0.0001, covering roughly 99% of repertoires, were analysed. The TCS score was defined as F50 (clonal expansion) divided by E x V (chaos), with BLOSUM62-based TCRdist calculated between CDR3 peptides within each V-J. Welch's t-statistics and random forest reduced some 510 V-J features to 13, which were used in a naive Bayes classifier (R e1071). No statistical method was used to fix the sample size in advance, and group allocation was not hidden from the investigators. According to the paper, TCR Vbeta CDR3 sequencing was carried out on some 130 peripheral blood samples, which came from more than 40 ophthalmopathy, approximately 78 hyperthyroidism and roughly 17 progressor patients.

The clonotype was recovered from a man aged 18 to 30 with Graves disease. Donor details come from another sample of the same person, matched by shared clones. The sequencing used peripheral blood mononuclear cells (PBMCs), collected at new diagnosis, from a patient treated with antithyroid drugs.

The DNA reads as follows: TGTGCCAGCAGCCGAAGGGCGGGACAGGGCGCAGATACGCAGTATTTT. This is translated as CASSRRAGQGADTQYF. The chain joins TRBV9 to TRBJ2-3, and TRBD1 aligns with 9 junction nucleotides. The germline V gene gives CDR1 as SGDLS and CDR2 as YYNGEE. From the cysteine up to the phenylalanine, the CDR3 has a length of 16 residues. Only CDR3 DNA remains: 48 bases, in frame from the first base. V is trimmed back by 4 bases and J by 4 bases, and the junction contains 10 bases that no gene match accounts for.